Presented here are 18 T cell receptor beta chains from one specimen sequenced in a study of tissue T cells after allogeneic stem cell transplantation. Here immunoSEQ multiplex PCR was the method, and the copy in TCRdb shows in-frame clones only, minus some. Altogether nearly 50,000 clones are present, nearly 75% being singletons, with the ten largest covering around 0.67%. Input material: sorted cells pooled from one or two spleens. These receptors all stem from a pool of C57BL/6 mice in good health.

As for this clone: The junction departs from the called germline gene at one end, perhaps through a read error. Gene names and germline match the mouse. The sequenced part of the CDR3 DNA is TGTGCCAGCGGTGAGGGTGAACAGTAC. Translated: CASGEGEQY. The full CDR3 protein reads CASGEGEQYF. The chain employs TRBV13-1 and TRBJ2-7; no clear D. Read data end 1 residue before the CDR3 end; the end is taken from the germline J gene. Germline loops: CDR1 NSHNY, CDR2 SYGAGN. This CDR3 comprises 10 residues.

Comment on this clone: Genes here carry mouse names. The CDR3 spells CASSQGTGTSQNTLYF. The sequenced CDR3 bases are TGTGCCAGCAGCCAAGGGACAGGGACTAGTCAAAACACCTTGTAC. The chain has TRBV2 and TRBJ2-4; 8 nucleotides match TRBD1. The CDR3 goes on 1 residue after the read ends, and that part is filled in from the germline J gene. Germline CDR1 LGHNA, CDR2 YSYQKL. The CDR3 consists of 16 residues. V dropped 1 base and J dropped 0; count of bases not matched to a gene: 3.

About this clone itself: The germline and genes are mouse ones. The read terminates 1 residue ahead of where the CDR3 ends, so the germline J gene completes it. V gene TRBV3 combines with J gene TRBJ2-7; D unclear. Germline V gives CDR1 SNHLY, CDR2 FYNGKV (reference sequence). The V end was cut by 2 bases, the J end by 3 bases, with 5 bases between. This CDR3 region has 12 residues. The sequenced CDR3 bases are TGTGCCAGCAGCTTAAGGAACTATGAACAGTAC. Residues: CASSLRNYEQY. The entire CDR3 protein is CASSLRNYEQYF.

This clone was found once. Germline and genes here are mouse. The read terminates 1 residue before the CDR3 end, so the remaining end is supplied by the germline J gene. The V gene is TRBV13-1, the J gene TRBJ1-4, with 8 bases that match TRBD1. Germline CDR1 NSHNY, CDR2 SYGAGN. CDR3 length: 15 residues. J gave up 6 bases and V 0 bases, and 4 bases lay outside the gene matches. CDR3 region: CASSDAAGGDERLFF. The CDR3 bases that were read are TGTGCCAGCAGTGATGCCGCAGGGGGCGACGAAAGATTATTT. Complete variable domain (other parts from reference TRBV13-1 and TRBJ1-4): EAAVTQSPRNKVTVTGGNVTLSCRQTNSHNYMYWYRQDTGHGLRLIHYSYGAGNLRIGDVPDGYKATRTTQEDFFLLLELASPSQTSLYFCASSDAAGGDERLFFGHGTKLSVL.

About this clone: Gene labels here are mouse ones. Sequencing ends 1 residue short of the CDR3 end; the germline J gene provides the rest. The chain is built from TRBV13-3 and TRBJ2-7, with 10 positions matching TRBD2. This CDR3 is 12 amino acids long. CDR1 and CDR2 from the germline V gene are NNHDY and SYVADS. J gave up 7 bases and V 5 bases, and 3 bases lay outside the gene matches. The CDR3 reads CASSVWGGEQYF. The covered CDR3 bases are TGTGCCAGCAGCGTCTGGGGGGGCGAACAGTAC.

Worth noting for this clone: Gene names follow the mouse nomenclature. The CDR3 end lies 1 residue beyond the end of the read and is filled in from the germline J gene. The V and J genes are TRBV1 and TRBJ2-4; 9 bases map to TRBD1. The CDR3 contains 14 residues. Germline trimming cut 5 bases from V and 4 bases from J; bases unmatched to any gene: 4. Germline loops: CDR1 NSQYPW, CDR2 LRSPGD (reference sequence). Partial CDR3 DNA: TGCACCTGCAGTAGACAGGGGGTAGAAAACACCTTGTAC. Protein sequence: CTCSRQGVENTLY. The CDR3, in full, reads CTCSRQGVENTLYF.

Of note for this clone: Gene names and germline match the mouse. Read sequence stops 1 residue before the CDR3 end, and the germline J gene provides the missing end. The chain combines TRBV13-2 with TRBJ1-4; 10 bases fit TRBD1. The CDR3 extends over 13 amino acids. Per the germline V gene, CDR1 is NNHNN and CDR2 is SYGAGS (reference sequence). Trimming took 5 bases from V and 6 from J; bases not matched to a gene: 1. The CDR3 is CASGTGGDERLFF. CDR3 DNA (partial): TGTGCCAGCGGGACAGGGGGCGACGAAAGATTATTT.

This clone was counted only a few times. These gene names are mouse names. The read terminates 1 residue before the CDR3 end, so the remaining end is supplied by the germline J gene. The rearrangement links TRBV26 to TRBJ1-4, with a weak D call TRBD1 (5 bases). Trimming removed 6 bases at V and 3 bases at J, with 11 bases between. The CDR3 covers 14 residues. Germline V gene data show CDR1 as KGHPV and CDR2 as FQNQEV (reference sequence). CDR3 DNA (partial): TGTGCCAGCAGCCCCGGACAAACCAACGAAAGATTATTT. Residues: CASSPGQTNERLF. From start to end, the CDR3 is CASSPGQTNERLFF.

This clone turned up a few times. Gene names are the mouse ones. The CDR3 extends 1 residue past the end of the read, so its final part is completed from the germline J gene. This sequence joins TRBV13-3 and TRBJ1-1; D uncertain. Trimming pared 2 bases from V and 4 bases from J, leaving 6 bases between. Germline lookup yields CDR1 NNHDY and CDR2 SYVADS. The CDR3 is made up of 12 amino acids. CDR3 region: CASSEWGTEVFF. CDR3 DNA, as far as it was read: TGTGCCAGCAGTGAGTGGGGCACAGAAGTCTTC.

On this clone: Any gene name here is a mouse gene name. The read terminates 1 residue before the CDR3 end, so the remaining end is supplied by the germline J gene. V usage is TRBV3 and J usage is TRBJ2-1; 7 bases map to TRBD2. Looked up from germline, CDR1 is SNHLY and CDR2 is FYNGKV (reference sequence). CDR3 length: 14 amino acids. V lost 5 bases to trimming and J lost 2 bases; unmatched junction nucleotides: 3. The DNA read from the CDR3 is TGTGCCAGCAGCCCCTGGGGGTACTATGCTGAGCAGTTC. Its translation is CASSPWGYYAEQF. The full CDR3 protein is CASSPWGYYAEQFF.

Worth noting for this clone: Mouse gene names apply. The read terminates 1 residue before the CDR3 end, so the remaining end is supplied by the germline J gene. The rearrangement uses TRBV5 and TRBJ2-5; 8 bases are shared with TRBD2. CDR3 length: 16 amino acids. The V and J ends lost 1 base and 0 bases, in that order; junction bases with no gene match: 3. Germline CDR1 LGHNA, CDR2 YNLKQL (reference sequence). The CDR3 bases that were read are TGTGCCAGCAGCCAAGTAACTGGGGGTAACCAAGACACCCAGTAC. Protein product: CASSQVTGGNQDTQY. From start to end, the CDR3 is CASSQVTGGNQDTQYF.

Comment on this clone: The genes and germline here are from mouse. Read coverage stops 1 residue before the CDR3 terminus; the germline J gene supplies the remainder. The V and J genes are TRBV1 and TRBJ2-7, with 9 nucleotides matching TRBD2. This CDR3 is 16 amino acids long. Looked up from germline, CDR1 is NSQYPW and CDR2 is LRSPGD (reference sequence). The J segment lost 0 bases and the V segment lost 0 bases, leaving 3 bases of the junction unmatched. Incomplete CDR3 DNA: TGCACCTGCAGTGCAGATCCGGGACTGGGCTCCTATGAACAGTAC. This codes for CTCSADPGLGSYEQY. The whole CDR3 reads CTCSADPGLGSYEQYF.

This clone has only a few counts. The genes and germline here are from mouse. The observed sequence ends 1 residue before the CDR3 terminus, with the missing tail filled in from the germline J gene. Other DNA sequences in this sample translate to the same CDR3. This sequence joins TRBV1 and TRBJ2-3; D not certain. V was pared by 3 bases and J by 0 bases, with 4 bases between. The CDR3 loop spans 13 amino acids. Germline-derived CDR1 and CDR2 are NSQYPW and LRSPGD (reference sequence). The CDR3 region is CTCSATSAETLYF. The CDR3 bases that were read are TGCACCTGCAGTGCGACTAGTGCAGAAACGCTGTAT.

Notes on this clone: All gene names here are mouse names. The CDR3 is CASSDGGVSYEQYF. The sequenced part of the CDR3 DNA is TGTGCCAGCAGTGATGGGGGGGTCTCCTATGAACAGTAC. The rearrangement links TRBV13-1 to TRBJ2-7, with D maybe TRBD2 (6 bases). The sequence runs out 1 residue before the end of the CDR3; the remainder is reconstructed from the germline J gene. CDR1 NSHNY and CDR2 SYGAGN come from the germline V gene. The CDR3 runs 14 residues. V lost 0 bases, J lost 0 bases, and 7 bases lay in between.

About this clone itself: These gene names are mouse names. The sequence runs out 1 residue before the end of the CDR3; the remainder is reconstructed from the germline J gene. The gene calls are TRBV19 and TRBJ2-1; 7 bases match TRBD1. This CDR3 region has 15 residues. Germline CDR1 FNHDT, CDR2 SITEND (reference sequence). Unmatched junction bases numbered 5, after V lost 4 bases and J lost 1 base. The CDR3 here is CASSPPGQNYAEQFF. The sequenced part of the CDR3 DNA is TGTGCCAGCAGTCCACCGGGACAGAACTATGCTGAGCAGTTC.

In the case of this clone: Gene names are mouse gene names. The read ends 1 residue shy of where the CDR3 ends; the end is completed using the germline J gene. The chain uses TRBV13-2 and TRBJ2-2; 9 bases align to TRBD2. This CDR3 has 15 amino acids. The germline V gene has CDR1 NNHNN and CDR2 SYGAGS (reference sequence). With 0 bases clipped from V and 3 bases from J, the junction kept 0 bases outside the gene matches. CDR3 DNA, as far as it was read: TGTGCCAGCGGTGATGTGGGGGGGCACACCGGGCAGCTCTAC. Translation: CASGDVGGHTGQLY. The CDR3 reads in full as CASGDVGGHTGQLYF.

On this clone: Gene and germline names: mouse. The read finishes 1 residue shy of the CDR3 end, and the germline J gene is used to complete it. This chain uses TRBV19 with TRBJ2-7; D ambiguous. Per germline, CDR1 FNHDT and CDR2 SITEND (reference sequence). The CDR3 extends over 13 amino acids. V lost 5 bases, J lost 0 bases, and 9 bases lay in between. The CDR3 reads CASSPGLSYEQYF. Partial CDR3 DNA: TGTGCCAGCAGCCCGGGTCTCTCCTATGAACAGTAC. Together with reference TRBV19 and TRBJ2-7, the CDR3 gives the full variable domain: GGIITQTPKFLIGQEGQKLTLKCQQNFNHDTMYWYRQDSGKGLRLIYYSITENDLQKGDLSEGYDASREKKSSFSLTVTSAQKNEMAVFLCASSPGLSYEQYFGPGTRLTVL.

Points on this clone: Genes and germline are mouse. The read is 1 residue too short to cover the CDR3 end, so that end is filled in from the germline J gene. This sequence joins TRBV13-1 and TRBJ2-5; TRBD2 matches at 8 bases. Germline loops: CDR1 NSHNY, CDR2 SYGAGN. The CDR3 contains 14 residues. The J segment lost 3 bases and the V segment lost 2 bases, leaving 2 bases of the junction unmatched. The sequenced CDR3 bases are TGTGCCAGCAGTGACTGGGGGGCTCAAGACACCCAGTAC. This gives the protein CASSDWGAQDTQY. The whole CDR3 reads CASSDWGAQDTQYF.